The rows below give T cell receptor beta chains drawn from one sample of a study of tumor-infiltrating lymphocytes in primary liver carcinoma. TCRdb redid the calling of the multiplex PCR reads with MiXCR, one entry per CDR3 protein. The sample includes tens of thousands of distinct CDR3 sequences, approximately 77% of them seen just once. Sequencing used liver tumor tissue from sampling region 5. These receptors were obtained from a woman aged 25 to 39 with primary liver carcinoma and hepatitis B virus infection. Both conserved end residues are part of each CDR3. Each record gives: V gene, J gene, clone size, CDR3 protein. Not all rows give a size; the values are once, few, many and, for expanded clones, a class.

V gene: TRBV10-2; J gene: TRBJ1-1; clone size: few; CDR3 protein: CASSESKASTEAFF
V gene: TRBV28; J gene: TRBJ2-7; clone size: .; CDR3 protein: CASSRPPWGQCF
V gene: TRBV15; J gene: TRBJ2-1; clone size: .; CDR3 protein: CATSRDYSSSYNEQFF
V gene: TRBV7-9; J gene: TRBJ1-1; clone size: medium-sized; CDR3 protein: CASSFGLQAFF
V gene: TRBV11-2; J gene: TRBJ2-3; clone size: .; CDR3 protein: CVSSRTRQGRADTQYF
V gene: TRBV4-3; J gene: TRBJ2-7; clone size: .; CDR3 protein: CASSQLQGSSYEQYF
V gene: TRBV11-3; J gene: TRBJ2-3; clone size: .; CDR3 protein: CASRQEGRRHSDTQYF
V gene: TRBV12-3/TRBV12-4; J gene: TRBJ2-2; clone size: .; CDR3 protein: CASNPRGGTDTGELFF
V gene: TRBV12-3/TRBV12-4; J gene: TRBJ2-5; clone size: .; CDR3 protein: CTSSLGTSQTGDTQYF
V gene: TRBV28; J gene: TRBJ2-4; clone size: .; CDR3 protein: CASSHRGGTKNTQYF
V gene: TRBV11-3; J gene: TRBJ2-1; clone size: .; CDR3 protein: CANSRLAGEGYEQFF
V gene: TRBV11-2; J gene: TRBJ2-1; clone size: .; CDR3 protein: CASSTSVTGGYNEQFF
V gene: TRBV12-3/TRBV12-4; J gene: TRBJ2-7; clone size: many; CDR3 protein: CAGSLLAGGPPYEQYF
V gene: TRBV11-2; J gene: TRBJ2-3; clone size: .; CDR3 protein: CASSQTRQGRGGTQYF
V gene: TRBV29-1; J gene: TRBJ2-6; clone size: .; CDR3 protein: CNVEDQHRGAGGANVLTF
V gene: TRBV29-1; J gene: TRBJ2-5; clone size: .; CDR3 protein: CSVVSWRETQYF
V gene: TRBV29-1; J gene: TRBJ2-7; clone size: .; CDR3 protein: CSVALSSPPYEQYF
V gene: TRBV28; J gene: TRBJ2-3; clone size: .; CDR3 protein: CASNFDSIRWGTDTQYF
V gene: TRBV15; J gene: TRBJ1-1; clone size: many; CDR3 protein: CATSRERRNTEAFF
V gene: TRBV4-3; J gene: TRBJ2-7; clone size: .; CDR3 protein: CTNCQDFPGSYEQYF
V gene: TRBV4-2; J gene: TRBJ1-4; clone size: many; CDR3 protein: CASSQDREKLFF
V gene: TRBV11-3; J gene: TRBJ1-6; clone size: .; CDR3 protein: CASSSKWSYNSPIHF
V gene: TRBV7-2; J gene: TRBJ2-3; clone size: .; CDR3 protein: CASSSSLMDAQYF
V gene: TRBV11-2; J gene: TRBJ2-1; clone size: .; CDR3 protein: CTSSLTLDGSYNEQFF
V gene: TRBV11-2; J gene: TRBJ2-3; clone size: .; CDR3 protein: CAYSLALGDTQYF
V gene: TRBV10-3; J gene: TRBJ2-1; clone size: .; CDR3 protein: CAMSSTATRDERFF
V gene: TRBV20-1; J gene: TRBJ2-6; clone size: .; CDR3 protein: CSARPGFLVGANVLTF
V gene: TRBV6-1; J gene: TRBJ2-5; clone size: medium-sized; CDR3 protein: CASSVGSTLETQYF
V gene: TRBV6-5; J gene: TRBJ2-7; clone size: .; CDR3 protein: CASTYKYSSSYEQYF
V gene: TRBV11-3; J gene: TRBJ1-2; clone size: .; CDR3 protein: CASSLDHDTGYGYTF
V gene: TRBV14; J gene: TRBJ1-1; clone size: .; CDR3 protein: CASSPPGMYTEAFF
V gene: TRBV13; J gene: TRBJ1-5; clone size: medium-sized; CDR3 protein: CASSSRTGNQPQHF
V gene: TRBV29-1; J gene: TRBJ2-7; clone size: .; CDR3 protein: CSATASTIAGEQYF
V gene: TRBV10-3; J gene: TRBJ2-1; clone size: .; CDR3 protein: CAISESAARAYNEQFF
V gene: TRBV28; J gene: TRBJ2-7; clone size: .; CDR3 protein: CASCLGTVYEQYF
V gene: TRBV11-1; J gene: TRBJ2-1; clone size: once; CDR3 protein: CASSYGTDNEQFF
V gene: TRBV11-3; J gene: TRBJ2-1; clone size: .; CDR3 protein: CASSRLVGGGYGQFF
V gene: TRBV7-8; J gene: TRBJ1-5; clone size: medium-sized; CDR3 protein: CASSLAPTSNQPQHF
V gene: TRBV6-7; J gene: TRBJ2-4; clone size: .; CDR3 protein: CASSCSSTEAPASAKNIRYF
V gene: TRBV18; J gene: TRBJ2-7; clone size: many; CDR3 protein: CASSSLDLNYEQYF
V gene: TRBV12-3/TRBV12-4; J gene: TRBJ2-5; clone size: .; CDR3 protein: CASSFKGLLETQNF
V gene: TRBV11-2; J gene: TRBJ1-4; clone size: .; CDR3 protein: CASSPWGGILFF
V gene: TRBV10-3; J gene: TRBJ2-1; clone size: few; CDR3 protein: CATSPAATRDEQLF
V gene: TRBV6-1; J gene: TRBJ2-2; clone size: .; CDR3 protein: CVSSETLPGGAANTGEPFF
V gene: TRBV12-3/TRBV12-4; J gene: TRBJ2-1; clone size: .; CDR3 protein: CANSIAGNEQFF
V gene: TRBV11-2; J gene: TRBJ2-7; clone size: .; CDR3 protein: CVSSLGPIEQYF
V gene: TRBV6-2/TRBV6-3; J gene: TRBJ2-5; clone size: medium-sized; CDR3 protein: CASSSPDLRSETQYF
V gene: TRBV6-5; J gene: TRBJ2-3; clone size: .; CDR3 protein: CASSPLAVSADTQYF
V gene: TRBV11-2; J gene: TRBJ2-5; clone size: .; CDR3 protein: CASSPPEQGVGKETQYF